This is a list of T cell receptor beta chains from one sample in a study of blood T cell repertoires in COVID-19. The repertoire was sequenced with immunoSEQ multiplex PCR; TCRdb's copy has only in-frame clones and lacks some. The data contain about 140,000 clones, 75% to 90% of them singletons. Sequenced sample: peripheral blood. The source is a human donor in a cohort sampled during active COVID-19. CDR3s include the opening cysteine and the closing phenylalanine or tryptophan. Fields, in order: D gene, V gene, J gene, CDR3 protein. A D gene is named only where the DNA matches it firmly.

>TRBD1|TRBV5-1|TRBJ1-3
CASSPGTGRSLGNTIYF
>TRBD1|TRBV9|TRBJ1-4
CASSLSGTGEKLFF
>-|TRBV5-1|TRBJ2-3
CASSLDWAQDTQYF
>-|TRBV27|TRBJ2-2
CASSLSWQSNTGELFF
>TRBD1|TRBV5-1|TRBJ1-1
CASSFDRANTEAFF
>TRBD1|TRBV5-1|TRBJ1-3
CASSPTGASGNTIYF
>TRBD2|TRBV5-8|TRBJ2-5
CASSWTSGRKTQYF
>TRBD2|TRBV5-1|TRBJ2-1
CASSHGTSGINEQFF
>-|TRBV7-6|TRBJ2-1
CASTPRRNNEQFF
>-|TRBV5-1|TRBJ1-1
CASSPSAGLYTEAFF
>-|TRBV3-1/TRBV3-2|TRBJ2-7
CASSPQAGVRYEQYF
>-|TRBV23-1|TRBJ2-7
CASSPRGSPPSGEQYF
>-|TRBV27|TRBJ2-2
CASRLSDGRGTGELFF
>-|TRBV3-1/TRBV3-2|TRBJ1-1
CASSQGRARNTEAFF
>TRBD2|TRBV5-1|TRBJ2-5
CASSLGLAGGEETQYF
>-|TRBV5-1|TRBJ2-2
CASNDGGTGELFF
>-|TRBV9|TRBJ2-7
CASSRVGSEQYF
>TRBD1|TRBV28|TRBJ2-5
CASSSQGDGETQYF
>-|TRBV19|TRBJ1-2
CASRRTQGLDPYGYTF
>TRBD2|TRBV28|TRBJ2-1
CASRILLGLAGGSVYNEQFF
>TRBD1|TRBV5-6|TRBJ1-6
CASSPGTGSSPLHF
>TRBD1|TRBV2|TRBJ1-6
CASISDRGNSPLHF
>-|TRBV19|TRBJ1-5
CASPVRGVSTGDSNQPQHF